A selection of T cell receptor beta chains follows, all from one sample in a study of graft-versus-host responses after intestinal transplantation. The method was immunoSEQ multiplex PCR; TCRdb's version includes in-frame clones alone and lacks a portion of them. The sample yields more than 15,000 clones, roughly 80% seen once. The material sequenced was ileum tissue, taken roughly 450 days after intestinal transplant. These receptors all come from a human patient who received an intestinal transplant, so some T cells may come from the graft donor. The CDR3 runs from the conserved cysteine through the conserved F or W. The D gene is left open where the match is weak. Size tells how often a clone was seen (once, few, many) or the class of an expanded clone, and some rows leave it out.

cdr3_length clone_size j_call v_call d_call cdr3_nt cdr3_aa
16 NA TRBJ1-6 TRBV7-3 TRBD1 TGTGCCAGCAGCCTCCGGGACAGTGGGGATAATTCACCCCTCCACTTT CASSLRDSGDNSPLHF
17 NA TRBJ1-1 TRBV27 TRBD1 TGTGCCAGCAGCCCCAGATCCGATCAGGGGGCAAGGACTGAAGCTTTCTTT CASSPRSDQGARTEAFF
15 few TRBJ2-3 TRBV7-3 NA TGTGCCAGCAGCCCAAGGGGGGGCAACACAGATACGCAGTATTTT CASSPRGGNTDTQYF
14 NA TRBJ2-7 TRBV15 TRBD1 TGTGCCACCAGCAGCCTCGGGACAGCCGGCGAGCAGTACTTC CATSSLGTAGEQYF
16 NA TRBJ2-7 TRBV25-1 NA TGTGCCAGCATTGGGGACCGGGAGAGGATTCCCTACGAGCAGTACTTC CASIGDRERIPYEQYF
15 NA TRBJ2-5 TRBV18 NA TGTGCCAGCTCACCGCGGGACCGGCGCCAAGAGACCCAGTACTTC CASSPRDRRQETQYF
14 once TRBJ2-6 TRBV29-1 NA TGCAGCGTTGAAGATATGACCGGGGCCAACGTCCTGACTTTC CSVEDMTGANVLTF
15 NA TRBJ1-2 TRBV9 NA TGTGCCAGCAGCGTAGATCAATACCGACGCTATGGCTACACCTTC CASSVDQYRRYGYTF
12 NA TRBJ1-2 TRBV6-5 NA TGTGCCAGCAGTAATCCTAACTATGGCTACACCTTC CASSNPNYGYTF
13 NA TRBJ2-5 TRBV15 NA TGTGCCACCAGCAGAGTACCGGGAGAGACCCAGTACTTC CATSRVPGETQYF
18 NA TRBJ2-7 TRBV7-8 NA TGTGCCAGCAGCTTAGACGTCCTGGGCGGGGGCCCCCCCTACGAGCAGTACTTC CASSLDVLGGGPPYEQYF
10 NA TRBJ1-2 TRBV20-1 TRBD1 TGCGCAGGGGGCGACTATGGCTACACCTTC CAGGDYGYTF
15 few TRBJ2-2 TRBV29-1 NA TGCAGCGGGAAGGGGAGTTCCGGATTCACCGGGGAGCTGTTTTTT CSGKGSSGFTGELFF
15 NA TRBJ1-4 TRBV19 NA TGTGCCAGTAGTATTGGTTCGGGGGATGGGGAAAAACTGTTTTTT CASSIGSGDGEKLFF
15 NA TRBJ1-2 TRBV6-5 NA TGTGCCAGCAGTCATACAGGGAGAGCTAACTATGGCTACACCTTC CASSHTGRANYGYTF
15 NA TRBJ2-3 TRBV5-5 TRBD2 TGTGCCAGCAGCTTGGCCGTCGGGGGGTTAGATACGCAGTATTTT CASSLAVGGLDTQYF
15 NA TRBJ2-7 TRBV6-5 TRBD2 TGTGCCAGCAGTTACCCTGGGGGCGGGGGGTACGAGCAGTACTTC CASSYPGGGGYEQYF
16 few TRBJ2-5 TRBV14 NA TGTGCCAGCAGCCATCCGGTGTGGGGTAGGCGGGAGACCCAGTACTTC CASSHPVWGRRETQYF
16 NA TRBJ1-1 TRBV28 TRBD1 TGTGCCAGCAGTTTAAGGTGGACAGGTGAGGACACTGAAGCTTTCTTT CASSLRWTGEDTEAFF
10 once TRBJ2-1 TRBV28 NA TGTGCCAGCAGTCTTCGGGAGCAGTTCTTC CASSLREQFF
13 few TRBJ1-1 TRBV14 TRBD1 TGTGCCAGCAGCCAAGGGTGGACAGGGGTAGCTTTCTTT CASSQGWTGVAFF
13 once TRBJ1-5 TRBV10-2 NA TGCGCCAGCAAGCAGGGTACGGATCAGCCCCAGCATTTT CASKQGTDQPQHF
14 NA TRBJ1-1 TRBV6-5 NA TGTGCCAGCAGTTACAGCGGAGAGGCCACTGAAGCTTTCTTT CASSYSGEATEAFF
9 NA TRBJ1-2 TRBV19 NA TGTGCCAGTAGGTACACTAGGACCTTC CASRYTRTF
15 NA TRBJ2-2 TRBV5-4 NA TGTGCCAGCAGCTTGGAAGGGTCGAGCACCGGGGAGCTGTTTTTT CASSLEGSSTGELFF
20 NA TRBJ2-7 TRBV2 TRBD2 TGTGCCAGCAGTGAAATTCCACCGATCCCGCTAGCGGGGGTAACCTACGAGCAGTACTTC CASSEIPPIPLAGVTYEQYF
15 NA TRBJ2-6 TRBV2 NA TGTGCCAGCAGTACCTATTCCTCTGGGGCCAACGTCCTGACTTTC CASSTYSSGANVLTF
18 NA TRBJ1-1 TRBV9 TRBD1 TGTGCCAGCAGCCCAACAGGGGGAGGTCTCGGGTGGTCTCGGGTGGCTTTCTTT CASSPTGGGLGWSRVAFF
15 few TRBJ2-7 TRBV19 TRBD1 TGTGCCAGTAGTAGAGGGACAGGAAGCTCCTACGAGCAGTACTTC CASSRGTGSSYEQYF
14 NA TRBJ1-2 TRBV7-3 NA TGTGCCAGCAGCCCCGACGGATTTAACTATGGCTACACCTTC CASSPDGFNYGYTF
15 NA TRBJ2-5 TRBV5-1 TRBD2 TGCGCCAGCAGTCGAACGACTAGCGGACAAGAGACCCAGTACTTC CASSRTTSGQETQYF
13 NA TRBJ2-3 TRBV6-1 NA TGTGCCAGCATTCAGCGGCGCACAGATACGCAGTATTTT CASIQRRTDTQYF
14 NA TRBJ2-7 TRBV27 NA TGTGCCAGCAGCCTCATGGCCTCCTCCTACGAGCAGTACTTC CASSLMASSYEQYF
14 NA TRBJ1-2 TRBV2 TRBD1 TGTGCCAGCAGCGGGGGGACAGGGGGACTGGTCTTAACCTTC CASSGGTGGLVLTF
13 NA TRBJ1-3 TRBV19 NA TGTGCCAGTATTGGGACGTCTGGAAACACCATATATTTT CASIGTSGNTIYF
18 once TRBJ2-6 TRBV1 NA TGCACCAGCAGTAAATGGAGTTTGTGCCAAAGTCGGGCCAACGTCCTGACTTTC CTSSKWSLCQSRANVLTF
17 NA TRBJ1-2 TRBV7-2 NA TGTGCCAGCAGCTTAGGCAACTCCCTACTCCGTGCGTATGGCTACACCTTC CASSLGNSLLRAYGYTF
14 NA TRBJ1-4 TRBV11-2 TRBD1 TGTGCCAGCAGCTTAGATTGGACAGGGCGAAAACTGTTTTTT CASSLDWTGRKLFF
15 once TRBJ1-3 TRBV6-5 NA TGTGCCAGCAGTTACTCGCCCGGAGGCGGAAACACCATATATTTT CASSYSPGGGNTIYF
14 few TRBJ2-3 TRBV6-1 NA TGTGCCAGCAGTCCGGGATCAAGCACAGATACGCAGTATTTT CASSPGSSTDTQYF
13 NA TRBJ1-2 TRBV6-6 TRBD1 TGTGCCGGACAGGAATCTTTCCTATATGGCTACACCTTC CAGQESFLYGYTF
16 NA TRBJ2-7 TRBV2 TRBD1 TGTGCCAGCAGTGATCCGACAGGGATAAGCTCCTACGAGCAGTACTTC CASSDPTGISSYEQYF
16 NA TRBJ1-6 TRBV28 TRBD1 TGTGCCAGCAGTCCGCGGAAGGGACAGGGAAATTCACCCCTCCACTTT CASSPRKGQGNSPLHF
16 NA TRBJ2-1 TRBV6-5 NA TGTGCCAGCAGTTACTCGGCTCGGCCCTCCTACAATGAGCAGTTCTTC CASSYSARPSYNEQFF
17 NA TRBJ2-5 TRBV4-2 NA TGTGCCAGCAGCCAAGATTGGCCAGGGACCCTACAGGAGACCCAGTACTTC CASSQDWPGTLQETQYF
17 NA TRBJ1-1 TRBV9 NA TGTGCCAGCAGCGTAGGTGGGGGCGGCGGCAGGAACACTGAAGCTTTCTTT CASSVGGGGGRNTEAFF
15 NA TRBJ1-3 TRBV5-3 NA TGTGCCAGAAGCTTGGTAATTGGGTCTGGAAACACCATATATTTT CARSLVIGSGNTIYF
14 NA TRBJ2-5 TRBV5-1 NA TGCGCCAGCAGCCCAGAAGACAGGGCGGGGGAGCAGTACTTC CASSPEDRAGEQYF
14 once TRBJ1-4 TRBV2 TRBD1 TGTGCCAGCAGTGTGGACAGGGATGTCGGAAAACTGTTTTTT CASSVDRDVGKLFF
16 NA TRBJ1-4 TRBV5-1 TRBD1 TGCGCCAGCAGCTTCGACTTCTCAAATCCGGGACAGGGTCTGTTTTTT CASSFDFSNPGQGLFF
16 few TRBJ2-7 TRBV5-4 NA TGTGCCAGCAGCTCCCCAGGGTGGCAGGGGGGCTACGAGCAGTACTTC CASSSPGWQGGYEQYF
12 NA TRBJ2-7 TRBV2 NA TGTGCCAGCTCGCCAGGGTCCTACGAGCAGTACTTC CASSPGSYEQYF